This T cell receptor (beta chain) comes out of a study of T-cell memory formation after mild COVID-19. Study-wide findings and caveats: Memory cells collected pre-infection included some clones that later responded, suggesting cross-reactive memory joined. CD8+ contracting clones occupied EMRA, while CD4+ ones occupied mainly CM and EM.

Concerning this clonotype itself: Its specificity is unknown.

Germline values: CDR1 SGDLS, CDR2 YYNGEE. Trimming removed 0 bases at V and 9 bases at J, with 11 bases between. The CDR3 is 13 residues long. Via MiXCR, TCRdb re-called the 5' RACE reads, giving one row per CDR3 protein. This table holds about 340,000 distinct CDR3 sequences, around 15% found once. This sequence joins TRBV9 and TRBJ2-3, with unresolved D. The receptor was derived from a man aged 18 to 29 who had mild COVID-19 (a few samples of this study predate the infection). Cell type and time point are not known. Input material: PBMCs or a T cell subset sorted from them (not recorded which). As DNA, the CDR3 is TGTGCCAGCAGCGTAGTAGGAACTGGAACGCAGTATTTT. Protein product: CASSVVGTGTQYF.